Following are 27 T cell receptor beta chains from one sample sequenced in a study of human T cells and chemical hapten exposure. Time point given: patch test 1, 2 weeks after DPC sensitization. Indicated treatment: therapeutic diphenylcyclopropenone sensitization with weekly scalp DPC. MiXCR was run by TCRdb on the RACE reads, yielding one entry per CDR3 protein. The sample lists approximately 82,000 distinct CDR3 sequences, 12% occurring once. The sequenced sample was whole blood, obtained in connection with sensitization to the hapten diphenylcyclopropenone (DPC). The receptors were gathered from a woman aged 60-75 years with alopecia areata. Some clones in this sample may be carry-over from other donors' samples.

This clonotype was counted many times. The chain recombines TRBV2 with TRBJ2-2, with 9 bases fitting TRBD2. The CDR3 spans 18 residues. V lost 8 bases, J lost 4 bases, and 17 bases stayed unmatched. Germline loops: CDR1 SNHLY, CDR2 FYNNEI. The CDR3 sequence: CASRTPSSGGRVTGELFF. For the CDR3, the DNA is TGTGCCAGCCGCACCCCGTCCAGCGGGGGGCGGGTCACCGGGGAGCTGTTTTTT.

This clonotype was counted between two and nine times. The chain couples TRBV3-1 to TRBJ1-1; D is ambiguous. The CDR3 contains 12 residues. V gave up 3 bases and J gave up 4 bases, with 6 bases separating them. Germline V gene data show CDR1 as LGHDT and CDR2 as YNNKEL (reference sequence). Written as DNA, the CDR3 is TGTGCCAGCAGCCACTTCGGCACTGAAGCTTTCTTT. Protein: CASSHFGTEAFF.

The V gene is TRBV11-2, the J gene TRBJ2-6, with unresolved D. V lost 5 bases and J lost 0, with 8 bases in between. In germline, CDR1 is SGHAT, CDR2 FQNNGV. The CDR3 is 15 residues long. In DNA, the CDR3 is TGTGCCAGCAGCCCGCCCCTCTCTGGGGCCAACGTCCTGACTTTC. Amino acids: CASSPPLSGANVLTF.

This clonotype was seen repeatedly, ten times or more. The chain links TRBV4-2 to TRBJ1-4; tentatively, D is TRBD1 (5 bases). With 1 base removed from V and 2 bases from J, the gap between germline ends came to 11 bases. There are 16 residues in the CDR3. CDR1 and CDR2 (germline): LGHNA, YNFKEQ. In DNA form, the CDR3 reads TGTGCCAGCAGCCAAGGACCGGGGGACACTAATGAAAAACTGTTTTTT. Residues: CASSQGPGDTNEKLFF.

This clonotype was detected only a few times. The rearrangement uses TRBV4-1 and TRBJ1-1, with 9 bases identical to TRBD1. The CDR3 runs 15 residues. The germline gives CDR1 MGHRA, CDR2 YSYEKL. J lost 4 bases, V lost 1 base, and 4 bases had no gene match. The CDR3 sequence: CASSQVQGAVTEAFF. The DNA for the CDR3 is TGCGCCAGCAGCCAAGTACAGGGGGCGGTCACTGAAGCTTTCTTT.

The table lists this clonotype with many counts. V is TRBV5-1 and J is TRBJ2-2; maybe TRBD1 (6 bases). From germline, CDR1 is SGHRS and CDR2 YFSETQ. There are 15 residues in the CDR3. V was clipped by 4 bases and J by 0 bases, with 10 bases between them. In DNA, the CDR3 is TGCGCCAGCAGCATGACAGGCGCGAACACCGGGGAGCTGTTTTTT. It encodes CASSMTGANTGELFF.

Ten or more counts support this clonotype. The chain joins TRBV11-2 to TRBJ1-1; unclear D gene. V lost 1 base to trimming and J lost 3 bases, with 6 bases between them. The CDR3 consists of 13 residues. Germline CDR1 SGHAT, CDR2 FQNNGV. CDR3 loop: CASSLVVDTEAFF. CDR3 nucleotides: TGTGCCAGCAGCTTAGTAGTAGACACTGAAGCTTTCTTT.

The table lists this clonotype with a few counts. This chain joins TRBV4-2 and TRBJ2-1; 8 nucleotides agree with TRBD1. CDR3 length equals 17 residues. Germline CDR1 and CDR2: LGHNA and YNFKEQ. Trimming cost V 4 bases and J 3 bases; bases outside gene matches: 11. Written as DNA, the CDR3 is TGTGCCAGCAGCCTCACCGCCGGGACAGGAGACTACAATGAGCAGTTCTTC. Its protein is CASSLTAGTGDYNEQFF.

This clonotype was picked up a small number of times. The chain carries TRBV6-5 and TRBJ2-2; 7 nucleotides line up with TRBD1. From germline, CDR1 is MNHEY and CDR2 SVGAGI. Trimming took 3 bases from V and 3 from J; bases not matched to a gene: 4. The CDR3 is made up of 15 amino acids. CDR3 sequence: CASSYQQGYTGELFF. In DNA, the CDR3 is TGTGCCAGCAGTTATCAACAGGGGTACACCGGGGAGCTGTTTTTT.

The chain carries TRBV30 and TRBJ1-3; D is perhaps TRBD1 (6 bases). Between the trimmed V and J ends, which lost 0 bases and 5 bases, there was a span of 11 bases. This CDR3 is 14 amino acids long. Germline V gives CDR1 GTSNPN, CDR2 SVGIG (reference sequence). CDR3 region: CAWSVRGSRNTIYF. DNA of the CDR3: TGTGCCTGGAGTGTGAGGGGGTCTCGAAACACCATATATTTT.

V is TRBV4-1 and J is TRBJ2-4; 8 bases are shared with TRBD2. This CDR3 is 19 amino acids long. Germline V lookup: CDR1 MGHRA, CDR2 YSYEKL. The J segment lost 0 bases and the V segment lost 0 bases, leaving 10 bases of the junction unmatched. CDR3 protein: CASSQDWRGDVLAKNIQYF. The DNA of the CDR3 is TGCGCCAGCAGCCAAGATTGGCGGGGGGATGTCCTAGCCAAAAACATTCAGTACTTC.

V usage is TRBV5-4 and J usage is TRBJ1-2; 7 nucleotides match TRBD1. Germline loops: CDR1 SGHNT, CDR2 YYREEE (reference sequence). The CDR3 length is 14 residues. V shed 0 bases, J shed 4 bases, and the junction held 3 bases outside the gene matches. The DNA of the CDR3 is TGTGCCAGCAGCTTGGTACAGGGGAGCTATGGCTACACCTTC. Its translation: CASSLVQGSYGYTF. The whole variable domain, remainder taken from reference TRBV5-4 and TRBJ1-2, is ETGVTQSPTHLIKTRGQQVTLRCSSQSGHNTVSWYQQALGQGPQFIFQYYREEENGRGNFPPRFSGLQFPNYSSELNVNALELDDSALYLCASSLVQGSYGYTFGSGTRLTVV.

Within the sample, this clonotype is medium-sized. The rearrangement joins TRBV10-2 to TRBJ2-2; perhaps TRBD1 as D (6 bases). Germline values: CDR1 WSHSY, CDR2 SAAADI. The CDR3 is made up of 14 amino acids. Trimming took off 6 bases at V and 4 bases at J, with 12 bases between the two ends. CDR3 in amino acids: CASRDSLGTGELFF. In DNA form, the CDR3 reads TGCGCCAGCAGGGACAGCCTTGGCACCGGGGAGCTGTTTTTT.

This clonotype was seen many times. The rearrangement uses TRBV19 and TRBJ2-5; a weak D match, TRBD2 (6 bases). The V gene lost 0 bases and the J gene lost 5 bases, with 16 bases spanning the gap. Germline lookup yields CDR1 LNHDA and CDR2 SQIVND (reference sequence). The CDR3 spans 16 residues. The CDR3 DNA reads TGTGCCAGTAGTATAGATGGCGTAGGAGGGCCGGAGACCCAGTACTTC. Encoded protein: CASSIDGVGGPETQYF.

This clonotype came up a few times. The V gene is TRBV7-9, the J gene TRBJ1-1; perhaps TRBD1 as D (6 bases). The germline gives CDR1 SEHNR, CDR2 FQNEAQ (reference sequence). The CDR3 consists of 13 residues. Deletions cut 11 bases from V and 4 bases from J, with 17 bases between. CDR3 region: CAQVGGLITEAFF. In nucleotides, the CDR3 is TGTGCCCAGGTAGGGGGGCTGATCACTGAAGCTTTCTTT.

The CDR3 coding sequence is TGTGCCAGCAGTGAATGGAGCTCCTATAATTCACCCCTCCACTTT. As protein: CASSEWSSYNSPLHF. V gene TRBV2 combines with J gene TRBJ1-6; D is ambiguous. Germline V gives CDR1 SNHLY, CDR2 FYNNEI. This CDR3 has 15 residues. Trimming took 2 bases from V and 0 from J, leaving 5 bases between them.

This clonotype was counted ten times or more. The CDR3 sequence is CASSLGVDRAPVETQYF. The CDR3 nucleotides are TGCGCCAGCAGCTTGGGGGTCGACAGGGCCCCGGTGGAGACCCAGTACTTC. The chain carries TRBV5-1 and TRBJ2-5, with 7 positions matching TRBD1. The CDR3 runs 17 residues. Per germline, CDR1 SGHRS and CDR2 YFSETQ. The trim removed 0 bases at V and 5 bases at J, leaving 13 bases unmatched.

In this sample, this clonotype turned up many times. V and J are TRBV2 and TRBJ1-4; no clear D. This CDR3 is built from 15 residues. V lost 8 bases to trimming and J lost 0 bases, with 13 bases between them. Germline CDR1 is SNHLY and CDR2 is FYNNEI. CDR3 DNA: TGTGCCAGCGCAAGATACACAGCAACTAATGAAAAACTGTTTTTT. It yields the protein CASARYTATNEKLFF.

This clonotype has ten or more counts. The chain couples TRBV5-1 to TRBJ1-5; 7 bases are a match to TRBD1. From germline, CDR1 is SGHRS and CDR2 YFSETQ. V gave up 0 bases and J gave up 6 bases; unmatched junction bases: 6. The CDR3 loop spans 15 amino acids. The CDR3 here is CASSLAPGGSQPQHF. CDR3 nucleotides: TGCGCCAGCAGCTTGGCCCCAGGGGGAAGTCAGCCCCAGCATTTT.

This clonotype has just a few counts. The chain uses TRBV27 and TRBJ1-2; the D is unclear. The V end was cut by 6 bases, the J end by 3 bases, with 5 bases between. CDR1 MNHEY and CDR2 SMNVEV come from the germline V gene (reference sequence). CDR3 length: 11 residues. The CDR3 DNA follows: TGTGCCAGCAGCGGACACTATGGCTACACCTTC. It specifies CASSGHYGYTF.

The gene calls are TRBV6-5 and TRBJ1-2; 7 bases match TRBD1. V dropped 5 bases and J dropped 4; count of bases not matched to a gene: 7. Germline V gene lookup returns CDR1 MNHEY and CDR2 SVGAGI. This CDR3 is built from 14 residues. CDR3 nucleotides: TGTGCCAGCAGTCCAAAACAGGGGATCTATGGCTACACCTTC. As protein: CASSPKQGIYGYTF.

CDR3 DNA: TGTGCCAGCAGTGGAGCGGGGTTTAGCACAGATACGCAGTATTTT. The encoded protein is CASSGAGFSTDTQYF. This rearrangement joins TRBV6-4 to TRBJ2-3; 7 positions agree with TRBD2. Germline lookup yields CDR1 MRHNA and CDR2 SNTAGT. J lost 0 bases, V lost 4 bases, and 4 bases had no gene match. CDR3 length: 15 amino acids.

This clonotype was detected a few times. This sequence joins TRBV19 and TRBJ2-2; D remains ambiguous. V lost 8 bases to trimming and J lost 4 bases, with 11 bases between them. CDR1 and CDR2 from the germline V gene are LNHDA and SQIVND (reference sequence). This CDR3 has 13 amino acids. CDR3 DNA: TGTGCCAGTTTTCAGGAGCGCACCGGGGAGCTGTTTTTT. This codes for CASFQERTGELFF.

V is TRBV20-1 and J is TRBJ1-3; no definite D call. The length of the CDR3 is 13 residues. Germline V gives CDR1 DFQATT, CDR2 SNEGSKA (reference sequence). The V and J ends lost 4 bases and 0 bases respectively, with 7 bases between them. This chain's CDR3 is CSAMTFSGNTIYF. The DNA of the CDR3 is TGCAGTGCTATGACCTTCTCTGGAAACACCATATATTTT.

The chain combines TRBV20-1 with TRBJ2-3; 14 bases fit TRBD2. Trimming took 4 bases from V and 5 from J; bases not matched to a gene: 5. The CDR3 loop spans 15 amino acids. Looked up from germline, CDR1 is DFQATT and CDR2 is SNEGSKA (reference sequence). The CDR3 sequence: CSAMGLAGEGDTQYF. The DNA of the CDR3 is TGCAGTGCTATGGGACTAGCGGGGGAGGGAGATACGCAGTATTTT.

This clonotype has ten or more counts. V gene TRBV14 combines with J gene TRBJ1-2, with D possibly matching TRBD1 (5 bases). The CDR3 contains 14 residues. Germline CDR1 is SGHDN and CDR2 is FVKESK. The germline V and J ends were trimmed by 4 bases and 0 bases, with 9 bases remaining between them. For the CDR3, the DNA is TGTGCCAGCAGCCGGGGCAGGGCTAACTATGGCTACACCTTC. Amino acid sequence: CASSRGRANYGYTF.

This clonotype has at least ten counts. The chain is built from TRBV7-9 and TRBJ2-3; 8 bases fit TRBD1. Germline trimming cut 6 bases from V and 4 bases from J; bases unmatched to any gene: 12. Germline CDR1 is SEHNR and CDR2 is FQNEAQ (reference sequence). The CDR3 consists of 16 residues. CDR3 bases: TGTGCCAGCAGTCGGGACAGGTGGGATCGATCAGATACGCAGTATTTT. Translating gives CASSRDRWDRSDTQYF. The variable domain in full, with the rest retrieved from reference TRBV7-9 and TRBJ2-3, is DTGVSQNPRHKITKRGQNVTFRCDPISEHNRLYWYRQTLGQGPEFLTYFQNEAQLEKSRLLSDRFSAERPKGSFSTLEIQRTEQGDSAMYLCASSRDRWDRSDTQYFGPGTRLTVL.